The entry below gives a single TCR beta chain sequence along with its context. Its target is unknown. The data originate from a study of cytomegalovirus exposure and HLA in healthy donors. The primer mix had 60 Vbeta and 13 Jbeta primers. Repertoires were generated with immunoSEQ multiplex PCR, while TCRdb's copy carries only in-frame clones and drops some. This specimen shows some 200,000 clones; the ten leading clones hold about 1.1%. Notes on the study in general: Cytomegalovirus association was assigned to approximately 160 TCR beta chains.

J gave up 5 bases and V 5 bases, and 12 bases lay outside the gene matches. This CDR3 has 15 residues. Germline CDR1 and CDR2: WNHNN and SYGVQD (reference sequence). This TCR came from a girl aged 2-10 years in good health and CMV-seropositive. The J gene is TRBJ2-7, the V gene TRBV10-1; 7 bases align to TRBD1. The specimen was PBMCs. The CDR3 protein is CASSRGTGDWNEQYF. The CDR3 DNA sequence: TGCGCCAGCAGTAGGGGTACAGGGGATTGGAACGAGCAGTACTTC.